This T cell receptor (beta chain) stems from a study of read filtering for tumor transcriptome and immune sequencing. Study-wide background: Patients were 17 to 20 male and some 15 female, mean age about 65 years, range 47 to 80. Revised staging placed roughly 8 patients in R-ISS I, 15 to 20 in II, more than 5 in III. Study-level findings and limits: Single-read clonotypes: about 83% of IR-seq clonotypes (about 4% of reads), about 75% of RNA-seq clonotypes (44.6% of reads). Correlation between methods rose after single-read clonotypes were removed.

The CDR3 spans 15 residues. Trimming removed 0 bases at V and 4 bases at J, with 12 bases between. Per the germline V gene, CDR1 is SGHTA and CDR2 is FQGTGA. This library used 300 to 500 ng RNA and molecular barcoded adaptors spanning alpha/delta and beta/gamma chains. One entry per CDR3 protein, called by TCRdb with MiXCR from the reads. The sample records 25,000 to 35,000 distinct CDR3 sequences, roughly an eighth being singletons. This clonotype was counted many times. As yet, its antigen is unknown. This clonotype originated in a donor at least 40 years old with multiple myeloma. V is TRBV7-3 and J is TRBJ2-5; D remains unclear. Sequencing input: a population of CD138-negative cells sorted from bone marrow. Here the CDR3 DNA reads TGTGCCAGCAGCTTAACGGTACAGCCTATAGAGACCCAGTACTTC. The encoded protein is CASSLTVQPIETQYF.